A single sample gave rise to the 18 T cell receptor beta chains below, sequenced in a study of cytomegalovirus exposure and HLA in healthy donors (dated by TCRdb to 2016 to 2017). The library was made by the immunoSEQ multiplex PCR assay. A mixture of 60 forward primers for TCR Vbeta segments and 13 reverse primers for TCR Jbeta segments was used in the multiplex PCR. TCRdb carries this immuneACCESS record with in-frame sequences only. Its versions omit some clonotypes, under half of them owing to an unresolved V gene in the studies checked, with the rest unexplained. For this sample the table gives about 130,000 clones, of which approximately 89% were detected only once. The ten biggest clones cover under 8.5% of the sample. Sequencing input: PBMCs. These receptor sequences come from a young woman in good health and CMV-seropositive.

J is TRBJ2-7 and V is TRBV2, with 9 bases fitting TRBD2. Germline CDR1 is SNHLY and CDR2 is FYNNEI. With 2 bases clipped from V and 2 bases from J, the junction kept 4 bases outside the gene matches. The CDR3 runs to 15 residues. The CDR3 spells CASSERSGGPYEQYF. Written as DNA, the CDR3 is TGTGCCAGCAGTGAACGTAGCGGGGGCCCCTACGAGCAGTACTTC.

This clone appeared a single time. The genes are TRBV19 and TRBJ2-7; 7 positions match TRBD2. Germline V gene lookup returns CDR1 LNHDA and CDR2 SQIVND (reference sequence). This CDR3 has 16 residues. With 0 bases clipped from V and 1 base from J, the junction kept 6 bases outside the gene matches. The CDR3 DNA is TGTGCCAGTAGTATAGATATCAGCGGGGATTCCTACGAGCAGTACTTC. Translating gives CASSIDISGDSYEQYF.

The CDR3 protein is CASRTGPNYGYTF. The CDR3 DNA sequence: TGTGCCAGCAGGACAGGGCCGAACTATGGCTACACCTTC. The chain links TRBV19 to TRBJ1-2; the match to TRBD1 covers 8 bases. With 9 bases clipped from V and 2 bases from J, the junction kept 5 bases outside the gene matches. The CDR3 loop spans 13 amino acids. CDR1 is LNHDA, CDR2 SQIVND, per germline (reference sequence). The variable domain in full, completed from reference TRBV19 and TRBJ1-2, reads DGGITQSPKYLFRKEGQNVTLSCEQNLNHDAMYWYRQDPGQGLRLIYYSQIVNDFQKGDIAEGYSVSREKKESFPLTVTSAQKNPTAFYLCASRTGPNYGYTFGSGTRLTVV.

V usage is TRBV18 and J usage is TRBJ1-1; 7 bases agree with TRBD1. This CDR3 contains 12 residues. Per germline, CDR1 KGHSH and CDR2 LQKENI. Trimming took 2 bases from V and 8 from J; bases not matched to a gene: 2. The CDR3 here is CASSPTGQEAFF. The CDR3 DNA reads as TGTGCCAGCTCACCAACGGGACAGGAAGCTTTCTTT.

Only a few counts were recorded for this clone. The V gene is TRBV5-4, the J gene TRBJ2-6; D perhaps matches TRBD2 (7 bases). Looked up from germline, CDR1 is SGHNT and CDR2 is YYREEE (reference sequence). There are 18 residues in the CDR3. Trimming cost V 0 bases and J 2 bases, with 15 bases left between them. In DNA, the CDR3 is TGTGCCAGCAGCTTGGAGGGGGGGTCGGGGGCTGGGGCCAACGTCCTGACTTTC. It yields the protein CASSLEGGSGAGANVLTF.

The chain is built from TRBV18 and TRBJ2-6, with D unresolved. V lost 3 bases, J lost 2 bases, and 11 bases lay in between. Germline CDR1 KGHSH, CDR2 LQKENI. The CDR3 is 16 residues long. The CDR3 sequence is CASSPLAGTGANVLTF. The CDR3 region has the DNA TGTGCCAGCTCACCGTTGGCAGGTACTGGGGCCAACGTCCTGACTTTC.

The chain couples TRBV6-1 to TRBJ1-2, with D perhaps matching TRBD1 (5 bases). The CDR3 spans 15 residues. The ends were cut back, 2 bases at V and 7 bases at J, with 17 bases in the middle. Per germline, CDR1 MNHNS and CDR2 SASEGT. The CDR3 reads CASSENSAGWGGYTF. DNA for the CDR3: TGTGCCAGCAGTGAAAATTCAGCAGGGTGGGGTGGCTACACCTTC.

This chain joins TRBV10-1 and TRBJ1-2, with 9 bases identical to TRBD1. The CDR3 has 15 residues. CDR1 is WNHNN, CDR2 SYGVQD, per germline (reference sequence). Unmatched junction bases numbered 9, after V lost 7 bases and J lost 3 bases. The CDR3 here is CASMHSGTGHYGYTF. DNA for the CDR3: TGCGCCAGCATGCATTCCGGGACAGGGCACTATGGCTACACCTTC.

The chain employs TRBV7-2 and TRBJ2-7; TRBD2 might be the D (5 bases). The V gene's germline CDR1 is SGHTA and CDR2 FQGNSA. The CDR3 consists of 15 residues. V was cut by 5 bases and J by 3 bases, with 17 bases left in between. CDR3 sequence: CASSPPRARGYEQYF. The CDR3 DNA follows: TGTGCCAGCAGCCCCCCGCGGGCTCGGGGCTACGAGCAGTACTTC.

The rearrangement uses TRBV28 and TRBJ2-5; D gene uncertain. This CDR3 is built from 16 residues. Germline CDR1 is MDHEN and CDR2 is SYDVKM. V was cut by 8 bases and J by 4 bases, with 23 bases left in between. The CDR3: CASGSLTALTGETQYF. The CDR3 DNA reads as TGTGCCAGCGGGTCTTTGACGGCCTTGACGGGAGAGACCCAGTACTTC.

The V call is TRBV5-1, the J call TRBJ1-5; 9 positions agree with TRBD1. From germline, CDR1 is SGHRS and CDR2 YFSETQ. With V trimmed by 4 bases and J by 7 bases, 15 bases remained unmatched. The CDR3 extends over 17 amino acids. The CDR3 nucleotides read TGCGCCAGCAGCCCCGGTCCCGGGACAGGGTTTGAACAGCCCCAGCATTTT. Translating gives CASSPGPGTGFEQPQHF.

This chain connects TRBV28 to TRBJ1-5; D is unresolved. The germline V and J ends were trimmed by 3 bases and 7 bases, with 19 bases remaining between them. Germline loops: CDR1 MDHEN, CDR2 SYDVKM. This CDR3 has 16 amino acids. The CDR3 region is CASSLGGQPAQQPQHF. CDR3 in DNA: TGTGCCAGCAGTTTGGGAGGGCAACCCGCACAACAGCCCCAGCATTTT.

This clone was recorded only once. Here the CDR3 reads CAISESGGQNNEQFF. As DNA, the CDR3 is TGTGCCATCAGTGAGTCGGGGGGACAGAACAATGAGCAGTTCTTC. V gene TRBV10-3 combines with J gene TRBJ2-1; TRBD1 is a possible D gene (7 bases). V lost 0 bases to trimming and J lost 5 bases, with 11 bases between them. The length of the CDR3 is 15 residues. CDR1 is ENHRY and CDR2 is SYGVKD in the germline V gene.

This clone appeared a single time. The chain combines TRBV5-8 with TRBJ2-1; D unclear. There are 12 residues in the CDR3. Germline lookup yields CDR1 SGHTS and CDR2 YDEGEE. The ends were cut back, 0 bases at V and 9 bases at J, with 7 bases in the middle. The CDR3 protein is CASSLGYSEQFF. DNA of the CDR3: TGTGCCAGCAGCTTGGGCTATAGTGAGCAGTTCTTC.

The CDR3 region has the DNA TGTGCCAGCAGCCTCAGGCGAGGGACTGAAGCTTTCTTT. Its protein product is CASSLRRGTEAFF. The V call is TRBV7-2, the J call TRBJ1-1; D is unclear. From germline, CDR1 is SGHTA and CDR2 FQGNSA. The CDR3 is 13 amino acids. Trimming cost V 5 bases and J 5 bases, with 12 bases left between them.

DNA for the CDR3: TGTGCCAGCAGTCTAGGACAGCCCCCTGAGCAGTACTTC. Translating gives CASSLGQPPEQYF. This chain joins TRBV2 and TRBJ2-7; a possible D gene is TRBD1 (6 bases). Germline CDR1 is SNHLY and CDR2 is FYNNEI. The CDR3 totals 13 residues. V was pared by 5 bases and J by 7 bases, with 15 bases between. Filled out from reference TRBV2 and TRBJ2-7, the complete variable domain reads EPEVTQTPSHQVTQMGQEVILRCVPISNHLYFYWYRQILGQKVEFLVSFYNNEISEKSEIFDDQFSVERPDGSNFTLKIRSTKLEDSAMYFCASSLGQPPEQYFGPGTRLTVT.

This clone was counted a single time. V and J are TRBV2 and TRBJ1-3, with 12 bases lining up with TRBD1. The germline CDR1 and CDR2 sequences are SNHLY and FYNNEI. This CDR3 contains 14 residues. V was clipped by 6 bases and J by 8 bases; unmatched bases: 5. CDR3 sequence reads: CASSLGQGAYTIYF. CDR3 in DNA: TGTGCCAGCAGCTTGGGACAGGGGGCATACACCATATATTTT.

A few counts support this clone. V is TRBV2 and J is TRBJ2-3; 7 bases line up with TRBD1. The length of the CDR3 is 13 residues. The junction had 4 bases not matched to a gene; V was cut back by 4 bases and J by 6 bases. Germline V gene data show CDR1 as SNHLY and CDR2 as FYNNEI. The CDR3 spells CASSAPTGDTQYF. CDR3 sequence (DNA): TGTGCCAGCAGTGCCCCGACAGGGGATACGCAGTATTTT.